This T cell receptor beta chain stems from a study of vaccination and CD4 T cells after COVID-19 (dated by TCRdb to the early 2020s). With respect to the entire study: Convalescent patients had a positive SARS-CoV-2 result on nasal swab PCR, and of these patients, several had mild disease and one had severe disease. Six males and four females were included in the convalescent cohort, with two Hispanic individuals, seven Caucasians, two Asians and one multiracial person represented. Post-COVID blood samples were collected from convalescent patients a median of around 100 days after diagnosis, with a range of about 30 to 180 days. Participants received two doses of either the Pfizer-BioNTech BNT162b2 vaccine (n=8) or the Moderna mRNA-1273 vaccine (n=2). For stimulating the cultures, overlapping spike peptide pools were used, derived from SARS-CoV-2 as well as from the common cold coronaviruses HCoV-NL63, HCoV-OC43 and HCoV-229E. The time from the second vaccine dose to post-vaccine blood sampling had a median of 72 days and ranged from about 12 to 241 days. In control cultures, a CEFX viral epitope pool was used as positive control, an HIV-1 Nef peptide pool was used as negative control, or no peptide was added. The spike-specific CD4+ TCR repertoire was compared before and after mRNA vaccination in approximately ten COVID-19 convalescent patients and a handful of infection-naive healthy vaccine recipients.

Results the study describes overall, beyond this receptor: The study included relatively few convalescent patients and did not analyze early timepoints after natural infection. Among convalescent patients, a median about 86% of the SARS-CoV-2-reactive clones seen after vaccination appeared only after vaccination, which suggests priming specific to the vaccine. Although the median number of SARS-CoV-2-reactive clonotypes went up from roughly 22 after infection to around 39 after vaccination, the increase was not significant. Of the vaccine-specific clones in convalescent patients, 304 of 307, or nearly all, reacted only to SARS-CoV-2 spike and did not cross-react with common cold coronaviruses.

The treatment or condition label, read with the paper, signifies: approximately 11-day PBMC culture with coronavirus spike peptide pools or control peptides (ViraFEST assay). The ViraFEST assay was used in the study, in which antigen-specific T cells were expanded with peptide pools and expanded clonotypes were subsequently identified by TCR sequencing. The positive SARS-CoV-2 PCR tests of the convalescent patients were dated from March to December 2020, before the Alpha, Beta and Delta variants emerged in the United States. Under 2.5 million PBMCs per well were cultured in IMDM with approximately 5.5% human AB serum and about 9.2 IU/ml IL-2, plus 10 ug/ml peptide pools. On days 3 and 7, half of the culture medium was replaced with fresh IL-2-containing medium. Once the cells had been in culture for about 10 days, the EasySep CD4+ T cell isolation kit was used to isolate CD4+ T cells by negative selection. PBMCs were separated from whole blood using Ficoll-Paque Plus gradient centrifugation and then either used fresh or cryopreserved at -140C. Culture conditions were generally each tested in triplicate wells.

The library was made by PCR. TCR sequencing of DNA from cultured CD4+ T cells used the Oncomine TCR Beta short-read assay at the Johns Hopkins FTIC core. Genomic DNA was extracted from the cultured CD4+ T cells with the QIAamp micro DNA kit. Oncomine TCR Beta libraries from cultured CD4+ T cells were pooled using unique dual indexes and sequenced on an Illumina iSeq 100. As for the authors' bioinformatics: Non-productive sequences were filtered out, and CDR3s that did not start with C, did not end with F or W, or were shorter than 7 amino acids were discarded. The MANAFEST web application identified antigen-specific clonotypes by comparing peptide-stimulated wells against reference wells and other culture wells. An FDR below 0.05, an odds ratio above 5, and a productive frequency above 0.1% in at least two of three replicate wells were required for clones to be considered positive. Cross-reactive clonotypes were defined as significantly expanded in both SARS-CoV-2 spike wells and at least one common cold coronavirus spike condition. Using R version 3.6.1, CDR3 homology was evaluated through Levenshtein distances (stringdist) along with unrooted phylogenetic trees (ape). TCRdb trimmed public reads at Q25 via fastp, called clones via MiXCR and kept in-frame beta chains. Every distinct CDR3 protein forms one entry, paired with its most common genes and DNA. The V and J calls were not made by the authors but by TCRdb's processing. The table for this sample lists approximately 17,000 distinct CDR3 sequences; 40% to 50% of them were counted only once. Less than 5% of the sample rests with the top ten.

The sample holds one count of this clonotype. There is no known antigen for this receptor. No per-base quality is available; no much larger clone lies one base away. Just one read gives weak support. Taken from cysteine to phenylalanine, the CDR3 has 15 residues. The DNA shown is the 45-base CDR3, in frame from base 1. The trim is 5 bases for V and 2 bases for J, with a gap of 14 bases between the germline ends. CDR1 and CDR2 are drawn from the germline V gene (reference sequence): SEHNR, FQNEAQ. Source: CD4+ T cells from blood, cultured in vitro, taken before SARS-CoV-2 vaccination. Rearrangement joined TRBV7-9 to TRBJ2-3; the D segment could be TRBD2, given 6 matching bases. The receptor's source is a human donor who had recovered from COVID-19. Here is the DNA: TGTGCCAGCAGCCCCTCGGTAGCGGCCACAGATACGCAGTATTTT. The encoded protein is CASSPSVAATDTQYF.